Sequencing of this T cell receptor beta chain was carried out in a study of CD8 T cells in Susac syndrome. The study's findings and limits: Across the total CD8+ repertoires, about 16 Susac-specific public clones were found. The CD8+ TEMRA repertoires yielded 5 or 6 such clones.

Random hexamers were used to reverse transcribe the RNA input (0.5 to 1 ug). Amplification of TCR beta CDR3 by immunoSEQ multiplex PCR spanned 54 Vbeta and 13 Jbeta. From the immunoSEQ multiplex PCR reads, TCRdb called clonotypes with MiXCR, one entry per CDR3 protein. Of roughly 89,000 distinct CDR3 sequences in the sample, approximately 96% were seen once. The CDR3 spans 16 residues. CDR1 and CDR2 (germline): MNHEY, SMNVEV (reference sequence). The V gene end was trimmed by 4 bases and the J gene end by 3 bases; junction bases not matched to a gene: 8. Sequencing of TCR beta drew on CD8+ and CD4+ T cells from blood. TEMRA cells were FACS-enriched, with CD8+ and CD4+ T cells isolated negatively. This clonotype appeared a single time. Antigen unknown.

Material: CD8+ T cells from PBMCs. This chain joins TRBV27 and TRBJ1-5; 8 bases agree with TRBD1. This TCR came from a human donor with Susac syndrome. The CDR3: CASSSAGTGYNQPQHF. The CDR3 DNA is TGTGCCAGCAGTTCCGCCGGGACAGGATACAATCAGCCCCAGCATTTT.